The present entry profiles one T cell receptor beta chain with its context. As yet, its antigen is unknown. This record belongs to a study of long-term antiretroviral therapy in people with HIV. General study results and limits: Comparison with controls showed narrower CDR3 length ranges in HIV repertoires. The study found that diversity rose after ART but stayed below transplant donor controls.

A v3.0 immunoSEQ assay was performed at survey level. Profiled with immunoSEQ multiplex PCR; TCRdb holds only in-frame clones, not every one. Of about 39,000 clones listed, 75% to 90% are singletons. Germline CDR1 reads SGHVS; CDR2 reads FNYEAQ. V gave up 2 bases and J gave up 7 bases, with 18 bases separating them. This CDR3 comprises 17 residues. The TCR was taken from a woman in her 50s with HIV. The rearrangement joins TRBV7-6 to TRBJ1-6; maybe TRBD1 (5 bases). The sequencing used unsorted PBMCs, collected 3.1 years after starting antiretroviral therapy. DNA of the CDR3: TGTGCCAGCAGCTTATTTGAAACGACAGAGGAAAATTCACCCCTCCACTTT. This sequence encodes CASSLFETTEENSPLHF. The variable domain in full, with the rest retrieved from reference TRBV7-6 and TRBJ1-6, is GAGVSQSPRYKVTKRGQDVALRCDPISGHVSLYWYRQALGQGPEFLTYFNYEAQQDKSGLPNDRFSAERPEGSISTLTIQRTEQRDSAMYRCASSLFETTEENSPLHFGNGTRLTVT.